Given below is one T cell receptor (beta chain) in context. Its antigen is not known. This sample is part of a study of blood T cells in healthy people across ages. Broader study findings: The percentage of naive T cells correlated strongly with TCR beta diversity. No conclusive comparison of naive versus antigen-experienced cells was possible with unsorted PBMCs. In older individuals, TCR beta diversity per million T cells was lower, falling roughly linearly with age.

Through a sample-barcoded 5' primer and a J-beta primer mix, a second PCR was run for roughly 6 to 11 cycles. TCRdb reprocessed the 5' RACE reads with MiXCR, giving one entry per CDR3 protein. The sample holds about a million distinct CDR3 sequences, 45% to 50% seen once. Trimming took off 2 bases at V and 5 bases at J, with 10 bases between the two ends. The CDR3 sequence is 14 residues long. The rearrangement uses TRBV12-3 or TRBV12-4 and TRBJ1-5; unclear D gene. The sequenced material came from blood. The clonotype was recovered from a man aged 25-45 years in good health. Here the CDR3 reads CASSLYGEDQPQHF. CDR3 DNA: TGTGCCAGCAGTTTATATGGGGAAGATCAGCCCCAGCATTTT.